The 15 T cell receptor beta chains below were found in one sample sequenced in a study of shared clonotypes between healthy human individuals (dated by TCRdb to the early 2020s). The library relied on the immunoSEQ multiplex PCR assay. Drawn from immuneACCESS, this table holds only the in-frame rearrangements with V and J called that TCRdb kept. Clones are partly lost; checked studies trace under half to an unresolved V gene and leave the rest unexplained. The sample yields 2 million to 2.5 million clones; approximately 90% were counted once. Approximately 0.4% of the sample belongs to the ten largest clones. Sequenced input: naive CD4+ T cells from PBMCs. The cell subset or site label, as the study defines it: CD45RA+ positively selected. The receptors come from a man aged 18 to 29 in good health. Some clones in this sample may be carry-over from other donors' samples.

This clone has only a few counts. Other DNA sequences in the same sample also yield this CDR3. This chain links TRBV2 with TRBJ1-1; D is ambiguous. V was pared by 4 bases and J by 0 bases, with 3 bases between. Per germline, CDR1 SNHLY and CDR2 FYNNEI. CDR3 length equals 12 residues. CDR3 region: CASSVMNTEAFF. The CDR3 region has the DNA TGTGCCAGCAGTGTTATGAACACTGAAGCTTTCTTT.

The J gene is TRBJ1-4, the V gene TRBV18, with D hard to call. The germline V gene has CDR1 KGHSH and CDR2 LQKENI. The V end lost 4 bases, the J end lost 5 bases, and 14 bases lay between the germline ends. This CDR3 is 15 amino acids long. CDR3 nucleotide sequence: TGTGCCAGCTCACAGTCCACACACCTAAATGAAAAACTGTTTTTT. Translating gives CASSQSTHLNEKLFF.

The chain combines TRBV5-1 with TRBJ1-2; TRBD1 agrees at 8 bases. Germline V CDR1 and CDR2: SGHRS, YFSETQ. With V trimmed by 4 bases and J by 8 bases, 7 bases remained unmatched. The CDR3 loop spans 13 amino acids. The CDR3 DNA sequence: TGCGCCAGCAGCCCCCGACAGGGGCAAGGCTACACCTTC. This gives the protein CASSPRQGQGYTF.

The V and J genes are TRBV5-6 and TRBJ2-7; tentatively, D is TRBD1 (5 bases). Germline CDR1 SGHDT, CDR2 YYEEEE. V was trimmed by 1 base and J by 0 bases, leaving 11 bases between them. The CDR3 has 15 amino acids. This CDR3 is CASSLSTDFSYEQYF. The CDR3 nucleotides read TGTGCCAGCAGCTTGTCGACAGATTTCTCCTACGAGCAGTACTTC.

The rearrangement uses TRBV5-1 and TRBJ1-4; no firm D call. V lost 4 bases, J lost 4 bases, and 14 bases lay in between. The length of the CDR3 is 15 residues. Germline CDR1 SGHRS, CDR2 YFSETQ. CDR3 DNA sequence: TGCGCCAGCAGCGAATCAGGCCAGGTTAATGAAAAACTGTTTTTT. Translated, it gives CASSESGQVNEKLFF.

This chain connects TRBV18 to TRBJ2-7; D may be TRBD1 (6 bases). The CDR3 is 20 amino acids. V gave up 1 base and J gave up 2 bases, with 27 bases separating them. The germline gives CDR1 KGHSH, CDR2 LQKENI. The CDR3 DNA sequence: TGTGCCAGCTCACCACGTCTGATGGGCAGGGGAACCGCAACACCCTACGAGCAGTACTTC. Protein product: CASSPRLMGRGTATPYEQYF.

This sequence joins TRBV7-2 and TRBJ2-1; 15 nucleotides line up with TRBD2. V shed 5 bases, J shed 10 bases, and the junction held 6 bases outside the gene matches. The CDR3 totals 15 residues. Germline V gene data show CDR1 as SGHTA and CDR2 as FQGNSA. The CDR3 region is CASSPIGLAGGEQFF. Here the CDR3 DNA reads TGTGCCAGCAGCCCGATCGGACTAGCGGGGGGGGAGCAGTTCTTC.

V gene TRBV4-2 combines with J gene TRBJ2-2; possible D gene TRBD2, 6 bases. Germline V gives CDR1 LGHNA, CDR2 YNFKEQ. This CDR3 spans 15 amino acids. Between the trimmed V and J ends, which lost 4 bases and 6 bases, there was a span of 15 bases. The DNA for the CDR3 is TGTGCCAGCAGCCGGGACCCCGCGGGGCCCGGGGAGCTGTTTTTT. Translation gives CASSRDPAGPGELFF.

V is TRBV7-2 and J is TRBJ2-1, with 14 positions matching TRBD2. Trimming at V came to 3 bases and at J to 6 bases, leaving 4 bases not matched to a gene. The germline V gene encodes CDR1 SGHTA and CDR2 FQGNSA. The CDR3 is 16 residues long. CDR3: CASSLTSGRVSNEQFF. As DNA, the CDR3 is TGTGCCAGCAGCTTGACTAGCGGGAGGGTATCCAATGAGCAGTTCTTC. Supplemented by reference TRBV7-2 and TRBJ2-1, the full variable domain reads GAGVSQSPSNKVTEKGKDVELRCDPISGHTALYWYRQSLGQGLEFLIYFQGNSAPDKSGLPSDRFSAERTGGSVSTLTIQRTQQEDSAVYLCASSLTSGRVSNEQFFGPGTRLTVL.

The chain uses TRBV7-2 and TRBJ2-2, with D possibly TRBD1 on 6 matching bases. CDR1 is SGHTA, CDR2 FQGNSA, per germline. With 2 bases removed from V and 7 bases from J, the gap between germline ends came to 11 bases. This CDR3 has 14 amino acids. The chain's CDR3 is CASSLNRVGGELFF. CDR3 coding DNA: TGTGCCAGCAGCTTAAACAGGGTTGGCGGGGAGCTGTTTTTT.

In nucleotides, the CDR3 is TGTGCCAGCAGTCCCAGAGGAAGCTCTGGGGCCAACGTCCTGACTTTC. Its translation: CASSPRGSSGANVLTF. The chain has TRBV28 and TRBJ2-6; no clear D gene. The V and J ends lost 5 bases and 0 bases respectively, with 11 bases between them. CDR1 MDHEN and CDR2 SYDVKM come from the germline V gene. The CDR3 totals 16 residues. The whole variable domain, filled in from reference TRBV28 and TRBJ2-6, reads DVKVTQSSRYLVKRTGEKVFLECVQDMDHENMFWYRQDPGLGLRLIYFSYDVKMKEKGDIPEGYSVSREKKERFSLILESASTNQTSMYLCASSPRGSSGANVLTFGAGSRLTVL.

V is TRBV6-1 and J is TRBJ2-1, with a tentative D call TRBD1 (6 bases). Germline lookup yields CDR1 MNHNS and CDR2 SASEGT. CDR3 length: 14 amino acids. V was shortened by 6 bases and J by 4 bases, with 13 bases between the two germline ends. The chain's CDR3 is CASRTGTPYNEQFF. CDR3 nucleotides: TGTGCCAGCAGGACCGGGACACCATACAATGAGCAGTTCTTC.

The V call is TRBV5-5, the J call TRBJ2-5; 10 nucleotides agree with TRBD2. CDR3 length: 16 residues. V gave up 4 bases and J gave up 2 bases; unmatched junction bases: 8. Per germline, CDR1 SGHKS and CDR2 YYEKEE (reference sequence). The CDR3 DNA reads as TGTGCCAGCAGCAGGGGAGCGGGAGGGCCGCAAGAGACCCAGTACTTC. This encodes CASSRGAGGPQETQYF.

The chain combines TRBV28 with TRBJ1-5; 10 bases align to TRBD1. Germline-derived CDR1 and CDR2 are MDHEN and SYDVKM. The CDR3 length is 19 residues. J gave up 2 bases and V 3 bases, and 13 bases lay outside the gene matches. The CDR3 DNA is TGTGCCAGCAGTTTGAAAGCCGGGACAGGGGTTATAGGCAATCAGCCCCAGCATTTT. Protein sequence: CASSLKAGTGVIGNQPQHF.

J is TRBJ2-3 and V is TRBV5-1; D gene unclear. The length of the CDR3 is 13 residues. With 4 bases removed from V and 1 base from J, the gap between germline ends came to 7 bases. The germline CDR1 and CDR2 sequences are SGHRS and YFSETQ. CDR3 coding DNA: TGCGCCAGCAGCCCCGGGCGCACAGATACGCAGTATTTT. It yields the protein CASSPGRTDTQYF.